Listed below are T cell receptor beta chains from one sample, sequenced in a study of T cells in Graves' hyperthyroidism and ophthalmopathy. MiXCR, run by TCRdb on the multiplex PCR reads, gives a single entry per CDR3 protein. Among about 580,000 distinct CDR3 sequences listed, around 13% were seen once. The sequenced sample was blood. The origin of the receptors is a woman aged 25 to 39 with Graves' hyperthyroidism that later progressed to Graves' ophthalmopathy. The CDR3 runs from the conserved cysteine through the conserved F or W. Fields, in order: J gene, D gene, V gene, clone size, CDR3 length, CDR3 protein, CDR3 DNA. A D gene is named only where the DNA matches it firmly. Size tells how often a clone was seen (once, few, many) or the class of an expanded clone, and some rows leave it out.

>TRBJ2-7|-|TRBV2|many|12
CASRYTGHEQYF
TGTGCCAGCAGATACACAGGGCACGAGCAGTACTTC
>TRBJ1-2|-|TRBV27|many|16
CASSPSGGGLSNGYTF
TGTGCCAGCAGCCCCTCTGGGGGGGGCCTTAGTAATGGCTACACCTTC
>TRBJ1-3|-|TRBV2|many|13
CAREGRGGNTIYF
TGTGCCAGAGAGGGCCGCGGTGGAAACACCATATATTTT
>TRBJ2-1|TRBD2|TRBV15|many|18
CATSGGHWREDSDGEQFF
TGTGCCACCAGCGGAGGGCACTGGCGGGAGGATTCGGACGGTGAGCAGTTCTTC
>TRBJ2-1|-|TRBV7-3|-|14
CASSLGLSLNEQFF
TGTGCCAGCAGCTTGGGACTTTCCCTCAATGAGCAGTTCTTC
>TRBJ1-2|TRBD1|TRBV7-8|-|16
CASSSGQGARDYGYTF
TGTGCCAGCAGCTCAGGACAGGGGGCGCGTGACTATGGCTACACCTTC
>TRBJ2-7|-|TRBV6-5|once|18
CASSYGWGGAADSYEQYF
TGTGCCAGCAGTTATGGATGGGGGGGGGCGGCCGACTCCTACGAGCAGTACTTC
>TRBJ2-1|-|TRBV10-3|many|15
CAISEPTGTTNEQFF
TGTGCCATCAGTGAGCCGACCGGAACTACCAATGAGCAGTTCTTC
>TRBJ1-1|TRBD1|TRBV12-3/TRBV12-4|many|13
CASSFSTGTQAFF
TGTGCCAGCAGTTTCTCGACAGGGACACAAGCTTTCTTT
>TRBJ2-5|-|TRBV20-1|few|13
CSARGGTSGAQYF
TGCAGTGCTAGGGGTGGGACCTCCGGCGCCCAGTACTTC
>TRBJ2-3|-|TRBV11-2|many|14
CASSSLQSTDTQYF
TGTGCCAGCAGCTCACTCCAAAGCACAGATACGCAGTATTTT
>TRBJ1-5|-|TRBV2|many|15
CASSEGQYSNQPQHF
TGTGCCAGCAGTGAAGGGCAGTATAGCAATCAGCCCCAGCATTTT
>TRBJ1-2|-|TRBV3-1|few|16
CASSQEGTISNYGYTF
TGTGCCAGCAGCCAAGAGGGGACGATTAGTAACTATGGCTACACCTTC